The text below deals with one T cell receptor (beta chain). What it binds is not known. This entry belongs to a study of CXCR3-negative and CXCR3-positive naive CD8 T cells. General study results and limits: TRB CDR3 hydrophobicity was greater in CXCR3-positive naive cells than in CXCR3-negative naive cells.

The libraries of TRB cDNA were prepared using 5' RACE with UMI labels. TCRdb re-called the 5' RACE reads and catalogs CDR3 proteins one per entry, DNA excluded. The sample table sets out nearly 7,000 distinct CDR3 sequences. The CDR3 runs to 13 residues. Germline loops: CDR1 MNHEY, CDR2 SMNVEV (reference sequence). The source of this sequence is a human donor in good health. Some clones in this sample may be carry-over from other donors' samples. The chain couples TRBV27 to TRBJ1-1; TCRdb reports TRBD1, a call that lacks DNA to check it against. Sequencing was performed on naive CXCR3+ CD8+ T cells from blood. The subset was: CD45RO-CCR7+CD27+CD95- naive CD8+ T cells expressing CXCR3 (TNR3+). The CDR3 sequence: CASSLAGGTEAFF.